A selection of T cell receptor beta chains follows, all from one sample in a study of blood T cell repertoires in COVID-19. Only in-frame clones appear in the TCRdb table, and some are missing; sequencing was by immunoSEQ multiplex PCR. The table shows roughly 78,000 clones, with 86% occurring only once. The sequencing input was peripheral blood. The source of these receptors is a woman aged 55-70 years with acute or convalescent COVID-19. Each CDR3 is given with its conserved first and last residue. Fields, in order: D gene, clone size, J gene, V gene, CDR3 DNA, CDR3 protein. A D gene is named only where the DNA matches it firmly. The size of a clone is reported for some rows only, either as once, few or many, or as a class for expanded clones.

D gene: TRBD2
clone size: .
J gene: TRBJ2-1
V gene: TRBV30
CDR3 DNA: TGTGCCTGGACGGGAGGTCGGGGTGAGCAGTTCTTC
CDR3 protein: CAWTGGRGEQFF

D gene: TRBD1
clone size: .
J gene: TRBJ2-7
V gene: TRBV6-6
CDR3 DNA: TGTGCCAGCAGTCGTGCCCGGGACAGGAATGTTCCCTACGAGCAGTACTTC
CDR3 protein: CASSRARDRNVPYEQYF

D gene: TRBD1
clone size: .
J gene: TRBJ1-5
V gene: TRBV2
CDR3 DNA: TGTGCCAGCAGTCGGACAGGGGATAGCAATCAGCCCCAGCATTTT
CDR3 protein: CASSRTGDSNQPQHF

D gene: TRBD2
clone size: .
J gene: TRBJ2-1
V gene: TRBV28
CDR3 DNA: TGTGCCAGCAGCCTGGACACTAGCGGGAATGAGCAGTTCTTC
CDR3 protein: CASSLDTSGNEQFF

D gene: TRBD1
clone size: .
J gene: TRBJ2-1
V gene: TRBV29-1
CDR3 DNA: TGCAGCGTTGAAGAACAGGGGTCCGATGAGCAGTTCTTC
CDR3 protein: CSVEEQGSDEQFF

D gene: .
clone size: .
J gene: TRBJ2-1
V gene: TRBV5-1
CDR3 DNA: TGCGCCAGCGGTGCGACAGGCTCCTACAATGAGCAGTTCTTC
CDR3 protein: CASGATGSYNEQFF

D gene: TRBD1
clone size: .
J gene: TRBJ1-2
V gene: TRBV28
CDR3 DNA: TGTGCCAGCAACCACGGGACAGGCGGCTACACCTTC
CDR3 protein: CASNHGTGGYTF

D gene: TRBD2
clone size: .
J gene: TRBJ2-5
V gene: TRBV12-5
CDR3 DNA: TGTGCTAGTGGTTTGGGGACTAGCGGGGGGTCGGAGACCCAGTACTTC
CDR3 protein: CASGLGTSGGSETQYF

D gene: .
clone size: .
J gene: TRBJ2-7
V gene: TRBV28
CDR3 DNA: TGTGCCAGCAGTTTAGAAGTCAGGGCCCCCGAGCAGTACTTC
CDR3 protein: CASSLEVRAPEQYF

D gene: TRBD2
clone size: .
J gene: TRBJ2-6
V gene: TRBV18
CDR3 DNA: TGTGCCAGCTCACCACGGACTAGCGGGAGCTCTGGGGCCAACGTCCTGACTTTC
CDR3 protein: CASSPRTSGSSGANVLTF

D gene: TRBD2
clone size: .
J gene: TRBJ2-7
V gene: TRBV9
CDR3 DNA: TGTGCCAGCAACGAAGCGGGAGGGCCCTACGAGCAGTACTTC
CDR3 protein: CASNEAGGPYEQYF

D gene: TRBD1
clone size: .
J gene: TRBJ1-6
V gene: TRBV28
CDR3 DNA: TGTGCCAGCAGTGAAAACAGGGGGCGGGATTCACCCCTCCACTTT
CDR3 protein: CASSENRGRDSPLHF

D gene: .
clone size: .
J gene: TRBJ1-2
V gene: TRBV28
CDR3 DNA: TGTGCCAGCAGTTTATCGGGGGGGCAGTTCTATGGCTACACCTTC
CDR3 protein: CASSLSGGQFYGYTF

D gene: .
clone size: .
J gene: TRBJ1-4
V gene: TRBV19
CDR3 DNA: TGTGCCAGTAGGTCGGGGTTTGGCGAAAAACTGTTTTTT
CDR3 protein: CASRSGFGEKLFF

D gene: TRBD1
clone size: once
J gene: TRBJ1-4
V gene: TRBV4-3
CDR3 DNA: TGCGCCAGCAGCCAAAATCCTGGACAGGGGACAACTAATGAAAAACTGTTTTTT
CDR3 protein: CASSQNPGQGTTNEKLFF

D gene: .
clone size: .
J gene: TRBJ1-1
V gene: TRBV12-3/TRBV12-4
CDR3 DNA: TGTGCCAGCAGTTTAGCGCGACGGGGAGCTTTCTTT
CDR3 protein: CASSLARRGAFF

D gene: .
clone size: .
J gene: TRBJ2-7
V gene: TRBV10-3
CDR3 DNA: TGTGCCATCAGTGAGCCAGGGGTTCTCTACGAGCAGTACTTC
CDR3 protein: CAISEPGVLYEQYF

D gene: .
clone size: .
J gene: TRBJ1-2
V gene: TRBV2
CDR3 DNA: TGTGCCAGCAGTGAACGGAGGGACTACAATGGCTACACCTTC
CDR3 protein: CASSERRDYNGYTF

D gene: .
clone size: .
J gene: TRBJ2-7
V gene: TRBV21-1
CDR3 DNA: TGTGCCAGCAGCGAGACTAGCGGCCCCTACGAGCAGTACTTC
CDR3 protein: CASSETSGPYEQYF

D gene: TRBD1
clone size: .
J gene: TRBJ1-4
V gene: TRBV9
CDR3 DNA: TGTGCCAGCAGCGTAGAAGGACAGGGGCGGGAAAAACTGTTTTTT
CDR3 protein: CASSVEGQGREKLFF

D gene: TRBD2
clone size: .
J gene: TRBJ2-1
V gene: TRBV7-9
CDR3 DNA: TGTGCCAGCAGCTTTCCTAGCGGAGCCTCCTACAATGAGCAGTTCTTC
CDR3 protein: CASSFPSGASYNEQFF

D gene: .
clone size: .
J gene: TRBJ2-3
V gene: TRBV5-1
CDR3 DNA: TGCGCCAGCAGCTTTTTTCCGGGAGAGAAGCCAGATACGCAGTATTTT
CDR3 protein: CASSFFPGEKPDTQYF

D gene: .
clone size: .
J gene: TRBJ1-2
V gene: TRBV5-1
CDR3 DNA: TGCGCCAGCAGCTCTGACAGTAACTATGGCTACACCTTC
CDR3 protein: CASSSDSNYGYTF

D gene: .
clone size: few
J gene: TRBJ2-3
V gene: TRBV7-2
CDR3 DNA: TGTGCCAGCAGCCCGGTCCGGGACTCCCTAACAGATACGCAGTATTTT
CDR3 protein: CASSPVRDSLTDTQYF

D gene: .
clone size: .
J gene: TRBJ1-6
V gene: TRBV7-3
CDR3 DNA: TGTGCCAGCAGCTACGACTATGATTCACCCCTCCACTTT
CDR3 protein: CASSYDYDSPLHF

D gene: .
clone size: .
J gene: TRBJ1-1
V gene: TRBV19
CDR3 DNA: TGTGCCAGTAGTATCAACGACAGCCCTAACACTGAAGCTTTCTTT
CDR3 protein: CASSINDSPNTEAFF

D gene: .
clone size: .
J gene: TRBJ1-1
V gene: TRBV4-3
CDR3 DNA: TGCGCCAGCAGCCAACAGGGTTATGAAGCTTTCTTT
CDR3 protein: CASSQQGYEAFF

D gene: .
clone size: .
J gene: TRBJ2-2
V gene: TRBV24-1
CDR3 DNA: TGTGCCACCAGTGATTTGTCTGGGGAGCTGTTTTTT
CDR3 protein: CATSDLSGELFF

D gene: TRBD1
clone size: .
J gene: TRBJ2-6
V gene: TRBV19
CDR3 DNA: TGTGCCAGTAGTTTTCAGGGGGCTGGGGCCAACGTCCTGACTTTC
CDR3 protein: CASSFQGAGANVLTF

D gene: .
clone size: .
J gene: TRBJ2-2
V gene: TRBV7-6
CDR3 DNA: TGTGCCAGCAGCATTGGAGCGGGCACCGGGGAGCTGTTTTTT
CDR3 protein: CASSIGAGTGELFF

D gene: .
clone size: few
J gene: TRBJ1-1
V gene: TRBV15
CDR3 DNA: TGTGCCACCAGCAGACAGGGGAACACTGAAGCTTTCTTT
CDR3 protein: CATSRQGNTEAFF

D gene: .
clone size: .
J gene: TRBJ1-1
V gene: TRBV7-6
CDR3 DNA: TGTGCCAGCAGTTCCAGGGGTAACACTGAAGCTTTCTTT
CDR3 protein: CASSSRGNTEAFF

D gene: .
clone size: .
J gene: TRBJ1-3
V gene: TRBV18
CDR3 DNA: TGTGCCAGCTCATCACTCACAGGAGTCTCTGGAAACACCATATATTTT
CDR3 protein: CASSSLTGVSGNTIYF

D gene: .
clone size: .
J gene: TRBJ1-2
V gene: TRBV5-4
CDR3 DNA: TGTGCCAGCAGCCACGGGACAAAGACTAACTATGGCTACACCTTC
CDR3 protein: CASSHGTKTNYGYTF

D gene: TRBD1
clone size: .
J gene: TRBJ2-7
V gene: TRBV18
CDR3 DNA: TGTGCCAGCTCAACCGGGACAGGGGGCAACGAGCAGTACTTC
CDR3 protein: CASSTGTGGNEQYF

D gene: .
clone size: .
J gene: TRBJ2-7
V gene: TRBV6-5
CDR3 DNA: TGTGCCAGCAGTTCACAGGACGCCATGGGCGAGCAGTACTTC
CDR3 protein: CASSSQDAMGEQYF

D gene: TRBD1
clone size: few
J gene: TRBJ2-7
V gene: TRBV6-6
CDR3 DNA: TGTGCCAGCAGTCCCGAAGGGACAGGGTATGGGACCTACGAGCAGTACTTC
CDR3 protein: CASSPEGTGYGTYEQYF